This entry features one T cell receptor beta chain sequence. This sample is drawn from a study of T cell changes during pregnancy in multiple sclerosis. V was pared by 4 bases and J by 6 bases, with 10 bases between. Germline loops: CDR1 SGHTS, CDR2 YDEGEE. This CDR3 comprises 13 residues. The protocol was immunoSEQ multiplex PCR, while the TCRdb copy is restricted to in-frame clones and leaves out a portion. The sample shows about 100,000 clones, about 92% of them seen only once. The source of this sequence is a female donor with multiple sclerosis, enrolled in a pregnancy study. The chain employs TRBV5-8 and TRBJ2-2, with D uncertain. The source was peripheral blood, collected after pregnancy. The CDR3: CASSHDIAGELFF. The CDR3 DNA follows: TGTGCCAGCAGCCACGACATTGCCGGGGAGCTGTTTTTT.